This T cell receptor beta chain was recorded in a study of cytomegalovirus exposure and HLA in healthy donors. Study context: Inside one of the first data releases sat around 85 million unique TCRs taken from HLA-typed donors. Study conclusions and caveats: A highly shared variant cluster was judged a likely technical artifact. Indistinguishable V segments, including TRBV6-2 and TRBV6-3, were excluded.

Concerning this clone itself: Antigen specificity is unknown.

Primers: 60 Vbeta forward and 13 Jbeta reverse. Authors' data handling: In a later analysis, approximately 80 million unique TCR beta chains included roughly 11 million shared by two or more donors. Clones were sequenced by immunoSEQ multiplex PCR, and TCRdb holds only the in-frame ones, with some missing. That table is the source of V, J and clone size, and D and trimming were worked out from the DNA. The sample contains 150,000 to 200,000 clones, approximately 80% of which appear only once. V lost 4 bases and J lost 4; bases outside the gene matches: 5. CDR3 length equals 14 residues. Germline-derived CDR1 and CDR2 are LGHNA and YSLEER.

This chain joins TRBV4-3 and TRBJ1-2, with TRBD1 matching over 8 bases. What was sequenced was PBMCs. The source is a woman between 18 and 30 years old in good health and CMV-seropositive. DNA for the CDR3: TGCGCCAGCAGCCCCCGGACAGGGTTCTATGGCTACACCTTC. Translated: CASSPRTGFYGYTF.